This T cell receptor beta chain was recovered during a study of cytomegalovirus exposure and HLA in healthy donors. Findings and caveats of the study: Accurate prediction of most subjects' HLA-A and HLA-B alleles from TCR beta sequences was reported.

Germline V gene sequence: CDR1 SGHRS, CDR2 YFSETQ. V lost 1 base to trimming and J lost 4 bases, with 16 bases between them. This CDR3 has 16 residues. This clone was seen a handful of times. The antigen is not known. PCR employed 60 Vbeta and 13 Jbeta primers. The assay was immunoSEQ multiplex PCR, and TCRdb's table has in-frame clones only and misses some. The sample records about 120,000 clones, around 76% being singletons. This sequence originates from a man under 40 in good health and CMV-seropositive. The chain uses TRBV5-1 and TRBJ2-3; perhaps TRBD2 as D (6 bases). The sequencing sample was made of PBMCs. The CDR3 DNA follows: TGCGCCAGCAGCTTGACAGGCGGGGCCTTGGCAGATACGCAGTATTTT. It translates to CASSLTGGALADTQYF.